This entry concerns a single T cell receptor (beta chain). Its target is not known. This entry belongs to a study of T cell responses to AZD1222 COVID-19 vaccine. Study findings and constraints: The study reported that nearly half of spike-specific TCRs target unmutated variant regions. Only 6 or 7 individuals given AZD1222 were seropositive at baseline. Donors were mostly white British, more females; clonal diversity possibly underestimated.

The repertoire was sequenced with immunoSEQ multiplex PCR; TCRdb's copy has only in-frame clones and lacks some. The table includes tens of thousands of clones, more than 75% detected once. The source is an adult in good health. This material consisted of peripheral blood, taken on day 0 of AZD1222 vaccination.

The chain's CDR3 is CASTRTSVLYEQYF. DNA for the CDR3: TGTGCCAGCACCCGGACTAGCGTACTATACGAGCAGTACTTC. V usage is TRBV2 and J usage is TRBJ2-7; 9 bases fit TRBD2. Trimming cost V 7 bases and J 4 bases; bases outside gene matches: 8. CDR3 size: 14 residues. Germline loops: CDR1 SNHLY, CDR2 FYNNEI. The entire variable domain, with the rest obtained from reference TRBV2 and TRBJ2-7, is as follows: EPEVTQTPSHQVTQMGQEVILRCVPISNHLYFYWYRQILGQKVEFLVSFYNNEISEKSEIFDDQFSVERPDGSNFTLKIRSTKLEDSAMYFCASTRTSVLYEQYFGPGTRLTVT.